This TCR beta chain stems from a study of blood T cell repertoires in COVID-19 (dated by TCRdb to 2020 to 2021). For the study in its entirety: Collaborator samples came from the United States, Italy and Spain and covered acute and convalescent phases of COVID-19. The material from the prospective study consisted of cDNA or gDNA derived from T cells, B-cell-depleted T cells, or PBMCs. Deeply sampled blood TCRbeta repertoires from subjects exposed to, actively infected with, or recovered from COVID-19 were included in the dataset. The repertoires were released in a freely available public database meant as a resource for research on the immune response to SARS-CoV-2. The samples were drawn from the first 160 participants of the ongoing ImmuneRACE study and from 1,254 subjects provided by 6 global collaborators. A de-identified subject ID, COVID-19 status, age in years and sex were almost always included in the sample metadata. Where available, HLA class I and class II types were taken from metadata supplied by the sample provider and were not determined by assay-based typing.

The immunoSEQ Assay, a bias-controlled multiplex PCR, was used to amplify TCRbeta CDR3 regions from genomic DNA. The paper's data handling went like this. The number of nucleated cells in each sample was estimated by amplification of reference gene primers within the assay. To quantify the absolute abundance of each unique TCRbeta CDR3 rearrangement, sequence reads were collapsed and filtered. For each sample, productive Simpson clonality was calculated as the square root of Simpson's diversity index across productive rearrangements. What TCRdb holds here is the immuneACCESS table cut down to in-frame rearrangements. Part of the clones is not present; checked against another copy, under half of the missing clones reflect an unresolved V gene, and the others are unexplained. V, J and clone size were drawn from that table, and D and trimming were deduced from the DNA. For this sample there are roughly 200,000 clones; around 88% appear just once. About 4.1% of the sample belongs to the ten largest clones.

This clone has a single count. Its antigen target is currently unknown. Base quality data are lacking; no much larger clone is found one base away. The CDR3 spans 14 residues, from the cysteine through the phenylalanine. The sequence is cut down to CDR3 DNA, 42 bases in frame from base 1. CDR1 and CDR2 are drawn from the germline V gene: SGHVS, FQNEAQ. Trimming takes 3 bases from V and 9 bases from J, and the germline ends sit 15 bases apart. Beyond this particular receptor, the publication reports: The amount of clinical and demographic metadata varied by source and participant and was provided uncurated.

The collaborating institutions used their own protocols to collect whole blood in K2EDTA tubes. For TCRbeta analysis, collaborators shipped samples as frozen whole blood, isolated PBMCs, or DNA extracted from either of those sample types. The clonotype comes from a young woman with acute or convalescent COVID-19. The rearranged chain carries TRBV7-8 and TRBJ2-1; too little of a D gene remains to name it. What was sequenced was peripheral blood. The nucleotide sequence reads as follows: TGTGCCAGCAGCTTCCCCGACTCCAGAAGTGAGCAGTTCTTC. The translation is CASSFPDSRSEQFF.